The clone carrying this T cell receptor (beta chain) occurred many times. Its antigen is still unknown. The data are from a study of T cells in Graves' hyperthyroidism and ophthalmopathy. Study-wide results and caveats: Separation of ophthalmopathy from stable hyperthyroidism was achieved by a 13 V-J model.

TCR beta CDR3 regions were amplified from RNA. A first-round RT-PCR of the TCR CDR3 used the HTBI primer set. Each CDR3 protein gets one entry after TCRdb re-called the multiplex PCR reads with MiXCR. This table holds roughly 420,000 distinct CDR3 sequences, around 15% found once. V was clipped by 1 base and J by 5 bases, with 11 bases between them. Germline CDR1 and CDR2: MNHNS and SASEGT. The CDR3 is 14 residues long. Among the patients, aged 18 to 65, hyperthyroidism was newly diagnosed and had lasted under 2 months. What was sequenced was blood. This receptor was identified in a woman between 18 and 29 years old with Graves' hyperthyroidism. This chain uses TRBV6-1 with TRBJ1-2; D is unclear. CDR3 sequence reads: CASSEERVQYGYTF. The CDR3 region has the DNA TGTGCCAGCAGTGAAGAGAGGGTTCAATATGGCTACACCTTC.